This TCR beta chain was recorded in a study of shared clonotypes between healthy human individuals. Study results and caveats: Clonotype sharing among donors, it was expected, would be affected by sequencing depth. Memory subsets had estimated richness that was generally smaller than that of naive subsets.

CD4+ cells yielded CD45RA+ naive and CD45RA-negative memory subsets. Germline V gene sequence: CDR1 SGHAT, CDR2 FQNNGV. This CDR3 comprises 12 residues. V lost 1 base and J 10 bases, leaving 11 bases between the germline ends. Remarks on this clone: The antigen is unknown.

Clones were read by immunoSEQ multiplex PCR, and TCRdb kept only the in-frame ones, dropping some. The sample carries 2 million to 3 million clones, 80% to 95% recorded once. The sequence derives from a man in his late teens or twenties in good health. Some clones in this sample may be carry-over from other donors' samples. The J gene is TRBJ2-7, the V gene TRBV11-2; no reliable D call. Sequencing input: naive CD4+ T cells from PBMCs. Subset given: CD45RA+ positively selected. The CDR3 coding sequence is TGTGCCAGCAGCTTAGGACTCTGGCATCAGTACTTC. Its translation: CASSLGLWHQYF.